Described below is a single T cell receptor beta chain sequence and its context. Its target is unknown. This record comes from a study of OX40 agonist ivuxolimab in advanced cancers. Study-level results: Antigens targeted by the expanded peripheral T cells were not determined.

Generated by immunoSEQ multiplex PCR, the TCRdb table keeps only in-frame clones and is missing some. The data show tens of thousands of clones, about 80% seen once. The sample here was CD4+ or CD8+ T cells sorted from blood, taken in a trial of the OX40 agonist ivuxolimab. The TCR originated in an adult with an advanced solid tumor such as melanoma, head and neck, liver or kidney cancer.

CDR3 DNA: TGTGCCAGCAGACAGGGGTCCAATCAGCCCCAGCATTTT. Amino acids: CASRQGSNQPQHF. The chain links TRBV27 to TRBJ1-5; 7 nucleotides align to TRBD1. This CDR3 is built from 13 residues. CDR1 MNHEY and CDR2 SMNVEV come from the germline V gene (reference sequence). V was pared by 6 bases and J by 3 bases, with 2 bases of the junction left unmatched.